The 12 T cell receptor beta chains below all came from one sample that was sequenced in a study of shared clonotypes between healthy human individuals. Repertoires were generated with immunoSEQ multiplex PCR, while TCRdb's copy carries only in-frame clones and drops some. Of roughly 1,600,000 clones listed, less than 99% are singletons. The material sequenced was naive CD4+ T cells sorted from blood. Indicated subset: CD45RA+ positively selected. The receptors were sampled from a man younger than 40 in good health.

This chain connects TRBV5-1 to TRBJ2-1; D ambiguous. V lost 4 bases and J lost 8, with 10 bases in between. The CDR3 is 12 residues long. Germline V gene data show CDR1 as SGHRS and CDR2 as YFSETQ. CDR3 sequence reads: CASSQYRDEQFF. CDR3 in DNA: TGCGCCAGCAGCCAATATAGGGATGAGCAGTTCTTC.

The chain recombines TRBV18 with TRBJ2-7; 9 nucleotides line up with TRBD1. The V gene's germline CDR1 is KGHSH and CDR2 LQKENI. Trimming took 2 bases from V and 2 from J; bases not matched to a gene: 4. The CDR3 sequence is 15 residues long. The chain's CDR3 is CASSPGTGITYEQYF. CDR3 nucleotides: TGTGCCAGCTCACCAGGGACAGGGATCACCTACGAGCAGTACTTC.

In DNA, the CDR3 is TGTGCCAGCAGCTTAGTCGCAGGCGGCACAGATACGCAGTATTTT. The encoded protein is CASSLVAGGTDTQYF. J is TRBJ2-3 and V is TRBV7-7; no clear D. The CDR3 extends over 15 amino acids. CDR1 is SSHAT and CDR2 is FNYEAQ in the germline V gene (reference sequence). V shed 1 base and J shed 1 base, with 9 bases lying between them.

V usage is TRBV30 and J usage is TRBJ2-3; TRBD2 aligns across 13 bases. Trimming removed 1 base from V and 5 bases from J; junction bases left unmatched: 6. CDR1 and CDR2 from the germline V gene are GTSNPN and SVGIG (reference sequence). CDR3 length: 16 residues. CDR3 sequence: CAWSEGLAGRGDTQYF. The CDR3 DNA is TGTGCCTGGAGTGAGGGACTAGCGGGGCGTGGAGATACGCAGTATTTT.

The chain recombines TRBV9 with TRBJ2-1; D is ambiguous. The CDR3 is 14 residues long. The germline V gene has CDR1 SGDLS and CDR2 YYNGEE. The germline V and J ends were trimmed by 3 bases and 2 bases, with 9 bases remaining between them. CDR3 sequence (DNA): TGTGCCAGCAGCGAACGAGGTACCTACAATGAGCAGTTCTTC. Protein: CASSERGTYNEQFF.

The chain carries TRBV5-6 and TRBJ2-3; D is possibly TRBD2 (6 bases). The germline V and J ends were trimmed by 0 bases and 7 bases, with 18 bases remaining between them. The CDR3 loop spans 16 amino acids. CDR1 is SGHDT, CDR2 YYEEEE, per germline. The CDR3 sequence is CASSLDPGSVYYTQYF. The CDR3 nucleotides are TGTGCCAGCAGCTTGGATCCCGGGAGTGTATATTATACGCAGTATTTT.

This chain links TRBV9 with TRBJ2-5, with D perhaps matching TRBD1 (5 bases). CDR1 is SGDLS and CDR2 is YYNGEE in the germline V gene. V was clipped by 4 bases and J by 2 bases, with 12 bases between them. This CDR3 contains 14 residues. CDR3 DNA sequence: TGTGCCAGCAGCCTCGGACACGAACAAGAGACCCAGTACTTC. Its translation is CASSLGHEQETQYF.

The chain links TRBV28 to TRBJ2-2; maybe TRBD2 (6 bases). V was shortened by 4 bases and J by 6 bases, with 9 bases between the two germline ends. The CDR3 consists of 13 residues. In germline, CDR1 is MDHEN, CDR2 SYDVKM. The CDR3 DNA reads TGTGCCAGCAGTTCACTAGCCCCCGGGGAGCTGTTTTTT. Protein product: CASSSLAPGELFF. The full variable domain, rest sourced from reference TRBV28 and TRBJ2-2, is DVKVTQSSRYLVKRTGEKVFLECVQDMDHENMFWYRQDPGLGLRLIYFSYDVKMKEKGDIPEGYSVSREKKERFSLILESASTNQTSMYLCASSSLAPGELFFGEGSRLTVL.

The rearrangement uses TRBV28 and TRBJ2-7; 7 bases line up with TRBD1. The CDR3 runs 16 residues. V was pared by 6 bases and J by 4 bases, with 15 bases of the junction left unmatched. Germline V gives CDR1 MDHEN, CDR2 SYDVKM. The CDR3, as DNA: TGTGCCAGCAGCCCCAACCCGGGACAGATTTTATACGAGCAGTACTTC. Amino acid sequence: CASSPNPGQILYEQYF.

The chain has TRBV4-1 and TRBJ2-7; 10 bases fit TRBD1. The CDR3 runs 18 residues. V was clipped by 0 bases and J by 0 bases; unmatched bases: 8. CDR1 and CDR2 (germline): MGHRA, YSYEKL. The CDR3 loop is CASSQDIGTGVSSYEQYF. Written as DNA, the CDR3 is TGCGCCAGCAGCCAAGATATAGGGACAGGGGTGAGCTCCTACGAGCAGTACTTC.

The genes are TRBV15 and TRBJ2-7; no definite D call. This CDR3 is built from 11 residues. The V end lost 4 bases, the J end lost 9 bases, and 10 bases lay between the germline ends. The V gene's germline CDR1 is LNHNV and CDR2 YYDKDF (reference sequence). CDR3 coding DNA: TGTGCCACCAGCAACCCCCGCGGGCAGTACTTC. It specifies CATSNPRGQYF.

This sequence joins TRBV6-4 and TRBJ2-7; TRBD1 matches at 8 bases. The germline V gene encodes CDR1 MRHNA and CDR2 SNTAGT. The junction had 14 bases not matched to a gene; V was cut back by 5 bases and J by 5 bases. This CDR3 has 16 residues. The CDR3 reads CASSCRDRIFDDEQYF. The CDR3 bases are TGTGCCAGCAGTTGCCGGGACAGGATCTTTGATGACGAGCAGTACTTC.